This TCR beta chain was identified in a study of blood T cell repertoires in COVID-19. Background on the study: PBMCs, B-cell-depleted T cells, or T cells were the source of the cDNA or gDNA that made up the material.

Per the study methods: Amplified reference gene primers provided the basis for estimating nucleated cell counts. The repertoire was sequenced with immunoSEQ multiplex PCR; TCRdb's copy has only in-frame clones and lacks some. V and J calls and clone size are copied from that table; D and trimming were computed from the DNA. Among just over 350,000 clones listed, 70% to 90% were seen once. Seattle enrolled patients during active infection and tracked them longitudinally. This CDR3 has 13 residues. Germline CDR1 and CDR2: SGHTA and FQGNSA. The V gene lost 1 base and the J gene lost 1 base, with 5 bases spanning the gap.

The source material was peripheral blood. V gene TRBV7-2 combines with J gene TRBJ2-7; D is undetermined. The TCR comes from a woman in her sixties or seventies with COVID-19, enrolled during active disease. Written as DNA, the CDR3 is TGTGCCAGCAGCTTAGGAGTGTCCTACGAGCAGTACTTC. Encoded protein: CASSLGVSYEQYF.